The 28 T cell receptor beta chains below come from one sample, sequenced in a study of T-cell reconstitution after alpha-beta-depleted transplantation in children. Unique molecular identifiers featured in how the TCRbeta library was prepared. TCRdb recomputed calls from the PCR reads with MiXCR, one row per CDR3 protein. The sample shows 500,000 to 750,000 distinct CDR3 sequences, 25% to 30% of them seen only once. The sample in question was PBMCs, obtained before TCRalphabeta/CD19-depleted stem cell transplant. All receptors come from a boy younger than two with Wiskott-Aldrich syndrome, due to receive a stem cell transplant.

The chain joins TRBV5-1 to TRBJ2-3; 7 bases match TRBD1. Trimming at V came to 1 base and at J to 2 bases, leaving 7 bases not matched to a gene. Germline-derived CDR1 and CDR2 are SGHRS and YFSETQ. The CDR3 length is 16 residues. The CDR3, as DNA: TGCGCCAGCAGCTTGCGCGCCGGGACAGCCACAGATACGCAGTATTTT. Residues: CASSLRAGTATDTQYF.

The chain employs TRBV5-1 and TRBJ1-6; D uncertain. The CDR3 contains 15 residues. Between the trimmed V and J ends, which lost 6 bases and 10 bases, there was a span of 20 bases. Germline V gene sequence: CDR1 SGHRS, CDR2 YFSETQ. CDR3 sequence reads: CASTLRPNGVSPLHF. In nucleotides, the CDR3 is TGCGCCAGCACCCTCCGACCTAATGGGGTATCACCCCTCCACTTT.

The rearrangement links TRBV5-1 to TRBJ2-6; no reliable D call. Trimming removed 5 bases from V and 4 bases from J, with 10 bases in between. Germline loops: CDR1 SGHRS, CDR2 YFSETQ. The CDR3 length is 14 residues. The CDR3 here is CASSTLGGANVLTF. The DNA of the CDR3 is TGCGCCAGCAGTACCTTGGGCGGGGCCAACGTCCTGACTTTC.

The DNA of the CDR3 is TGTGCCACCAGTGACTCCTACACAGATACGCAGTATTTT. Amino acid sequence: CATSDSYTDTQYF. The genes are TRBV24-1 and TRBJ2-3; D ambiguous. The germline V and J ends were trimmed by 4 bases and 2 bases, with 6 bases remaining between them. CDR1 KGHDR and CDR2 SFDVKD come from the germline V gene. CDR3 size: 13 residues.

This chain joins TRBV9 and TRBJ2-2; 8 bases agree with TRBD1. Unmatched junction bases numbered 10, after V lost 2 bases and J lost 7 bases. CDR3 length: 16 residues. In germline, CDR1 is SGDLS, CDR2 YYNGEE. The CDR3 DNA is TGTGCCAGCAGCGTCTCCCTGACAGGGGCGGTCGGGGAGCTGTTTTTT. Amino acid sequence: CASSVSLTGAVGELFF.

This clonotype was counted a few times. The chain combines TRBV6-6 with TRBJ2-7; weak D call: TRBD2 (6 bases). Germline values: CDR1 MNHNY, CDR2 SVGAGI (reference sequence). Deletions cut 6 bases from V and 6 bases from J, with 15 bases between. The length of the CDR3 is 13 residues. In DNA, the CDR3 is TGTGCCAGCAGCTCCCGGTCCGGGGGCGAGCAGTACTTC. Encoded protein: CASSSRSGGEQYF.

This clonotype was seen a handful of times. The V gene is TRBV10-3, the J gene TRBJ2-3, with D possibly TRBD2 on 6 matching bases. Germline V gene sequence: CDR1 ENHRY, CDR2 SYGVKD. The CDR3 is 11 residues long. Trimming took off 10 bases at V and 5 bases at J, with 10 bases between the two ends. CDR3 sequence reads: CATGEGDTQYF. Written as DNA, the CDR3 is TGTGCCACGGGAGAGGGAGATACGCAGTATTTT.

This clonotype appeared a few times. The chain's CDR3 is CASSPLSGNTEAFF. CDR3 DNA sequence: TGCGCCAGCAGCCCCCTATCAGGGAACACTGAAGCTTTCTTT. The chain carries TRBV5-1 and TRBJ1-1; no clear D. CDR1 is SGHRS, CDR2 YFSETQ, per germline. This CDR3 comprises 14 residues. V dropped 4 bases and J dropped 1 base, with 11 bases sitting between them.

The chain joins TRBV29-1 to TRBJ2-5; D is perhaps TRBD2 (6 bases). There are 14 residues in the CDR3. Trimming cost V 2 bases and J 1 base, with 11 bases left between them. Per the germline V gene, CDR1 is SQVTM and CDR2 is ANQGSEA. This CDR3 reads CSVERAGSQETQYF. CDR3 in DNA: TGCAGCGTTGAACGAGCCGGGAGCCAAGAGACCCAGTACTTC.

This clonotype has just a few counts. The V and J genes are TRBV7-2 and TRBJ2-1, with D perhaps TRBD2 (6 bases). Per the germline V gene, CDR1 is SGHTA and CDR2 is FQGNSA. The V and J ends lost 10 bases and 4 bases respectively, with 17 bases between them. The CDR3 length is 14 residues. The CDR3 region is CAIKARRGYNEQFF. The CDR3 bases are TGTGCCATCAAGGCCCGGCGGGGTTACAATGAGCAGTTCTTC.

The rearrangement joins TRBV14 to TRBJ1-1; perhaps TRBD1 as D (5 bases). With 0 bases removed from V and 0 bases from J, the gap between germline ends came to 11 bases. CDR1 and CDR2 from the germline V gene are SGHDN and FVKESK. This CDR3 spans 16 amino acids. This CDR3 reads CASSQERGGLNTEAFF. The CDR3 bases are TGTGCCAGCAGCCAAGAACGGGGGGGACTGAACACTGAAGCTTTCTTT.

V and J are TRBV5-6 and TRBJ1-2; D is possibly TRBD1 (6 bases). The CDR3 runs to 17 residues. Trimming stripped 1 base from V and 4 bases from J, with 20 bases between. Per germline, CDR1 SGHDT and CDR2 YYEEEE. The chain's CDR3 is CASSLSVWRDTGYGYTF. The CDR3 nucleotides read TGTGCCAGCAGCTTGTCAGTTTGGAGGGACACCGGCTATGGCTACACCTTC.

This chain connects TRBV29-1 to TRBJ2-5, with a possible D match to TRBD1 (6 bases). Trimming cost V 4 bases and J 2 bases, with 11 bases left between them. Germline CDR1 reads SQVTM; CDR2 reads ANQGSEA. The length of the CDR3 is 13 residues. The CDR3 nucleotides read TGCAGCGTTGTGGGGGCAGGGCAAGAGACCCAGTACTTC. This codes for CSVVGAGQETQYF.

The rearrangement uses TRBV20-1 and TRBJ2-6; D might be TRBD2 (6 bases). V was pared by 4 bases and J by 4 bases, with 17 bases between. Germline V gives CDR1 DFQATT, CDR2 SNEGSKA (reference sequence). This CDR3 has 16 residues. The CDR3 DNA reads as TGCAGTGCTATACGGCGGGGCCAATCCGGGGCCAACGTCCTGACTTTC. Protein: CSAIRRGQSGANVLTF.

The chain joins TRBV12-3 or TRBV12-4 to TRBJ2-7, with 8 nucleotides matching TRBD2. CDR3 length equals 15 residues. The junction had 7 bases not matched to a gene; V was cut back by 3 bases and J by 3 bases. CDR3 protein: CASSFGSSGYYEQYF. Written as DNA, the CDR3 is TGTGCCAGCAGTTTCGGGTCTAGCGGGTACTACGAGCAGTACTTC.

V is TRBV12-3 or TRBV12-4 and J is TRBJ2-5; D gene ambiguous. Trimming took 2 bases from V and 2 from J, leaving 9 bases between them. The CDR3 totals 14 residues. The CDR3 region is CASSLQASQETQYF. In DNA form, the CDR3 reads TGTGCCAGCAGTTTACAGGCTTCTCAAGAGACCCAGTACTTC.

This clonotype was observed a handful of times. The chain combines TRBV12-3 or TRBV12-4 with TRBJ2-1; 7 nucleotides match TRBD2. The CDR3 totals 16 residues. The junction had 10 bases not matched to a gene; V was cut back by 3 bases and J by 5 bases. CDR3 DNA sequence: TGTGCCAGCAGTTTTTCGGCGGGAGCTAGCCACAATGAGCAGTTCTTC. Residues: CASSFSAGASHNEQFF.

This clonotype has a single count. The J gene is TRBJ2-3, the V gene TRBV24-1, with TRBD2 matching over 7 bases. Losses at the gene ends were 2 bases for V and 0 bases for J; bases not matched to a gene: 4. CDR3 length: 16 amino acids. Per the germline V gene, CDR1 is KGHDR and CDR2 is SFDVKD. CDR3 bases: TGTGCCACCAGTGATTCGAGCGGGGACAGCACAGATACGCAGTATTTT. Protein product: CATSDSSGDSTDTQYF.

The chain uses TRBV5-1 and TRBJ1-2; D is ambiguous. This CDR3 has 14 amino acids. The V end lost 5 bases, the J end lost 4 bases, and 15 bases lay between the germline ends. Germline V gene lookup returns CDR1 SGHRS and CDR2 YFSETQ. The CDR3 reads CASRTDGRIYGYTF. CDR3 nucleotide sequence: TGCGCCAGCAGAACGGACGGACGAATCTATGGCTACACCTTC.

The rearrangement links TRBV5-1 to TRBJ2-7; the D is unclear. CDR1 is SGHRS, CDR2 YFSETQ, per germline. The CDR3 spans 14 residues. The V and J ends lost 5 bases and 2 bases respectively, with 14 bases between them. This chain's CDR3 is CASSKNSFTYEQYF. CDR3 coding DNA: TGCGCCAGCAGTAAGAACAGTTTCACCTACGAGCAGTACTTC. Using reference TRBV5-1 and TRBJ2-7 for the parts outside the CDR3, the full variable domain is KAGVTQTPRYLIKTRGQQVTLSCSPISGHRSVSWYQQTPGQGLQFLFEYFSETQRNKGNFPGRFSGRQFSNSRSEMNVSTLELGDSALYLCASSKNSFTYEQYFGPGTRLTVT.

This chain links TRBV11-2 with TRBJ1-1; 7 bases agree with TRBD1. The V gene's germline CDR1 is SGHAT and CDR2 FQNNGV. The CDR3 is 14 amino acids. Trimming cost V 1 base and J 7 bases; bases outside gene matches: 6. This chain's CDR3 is CASSLGAGDSEAFF. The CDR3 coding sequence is TGTGCCAGCAGCTTAGGGGCTGGGGACAGTGAAGCTTTCTTT.

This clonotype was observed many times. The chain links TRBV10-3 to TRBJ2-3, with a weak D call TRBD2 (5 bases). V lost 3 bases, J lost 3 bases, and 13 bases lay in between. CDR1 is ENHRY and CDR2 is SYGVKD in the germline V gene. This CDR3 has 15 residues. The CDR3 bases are TGTGCCATCAGTGACCGGGGTTCAGTGACAGATACGCAGTATTTT. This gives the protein CAISDRGSVTDTQYF.

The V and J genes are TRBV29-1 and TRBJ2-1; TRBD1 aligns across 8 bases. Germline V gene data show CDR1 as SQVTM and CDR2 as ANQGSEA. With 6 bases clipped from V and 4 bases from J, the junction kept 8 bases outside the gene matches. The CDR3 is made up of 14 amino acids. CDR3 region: CSVKRTGTYNEQFF. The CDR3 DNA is TGCAGCGTAAAGCGGACAGGGACTTACAATGAGCAGTTCTTC.

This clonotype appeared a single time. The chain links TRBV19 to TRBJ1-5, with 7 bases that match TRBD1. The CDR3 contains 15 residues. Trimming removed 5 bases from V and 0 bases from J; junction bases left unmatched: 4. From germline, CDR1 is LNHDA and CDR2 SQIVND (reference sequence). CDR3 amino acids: CASSQDRYSNQPQHF. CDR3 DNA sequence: TGTGCCAGTAGTCAGGACAGGTATAGCAATCAGCCCCAGCATTTT.

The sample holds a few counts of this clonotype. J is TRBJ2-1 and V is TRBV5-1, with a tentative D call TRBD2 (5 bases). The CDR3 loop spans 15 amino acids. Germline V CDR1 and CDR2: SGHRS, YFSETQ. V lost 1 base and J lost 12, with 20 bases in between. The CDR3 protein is CASSLTSLAPRLQFF. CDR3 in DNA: TGCGCCAGCAGCTTGACCAGTTTAGCGCCTCGTTTGCAGTTCTTC.

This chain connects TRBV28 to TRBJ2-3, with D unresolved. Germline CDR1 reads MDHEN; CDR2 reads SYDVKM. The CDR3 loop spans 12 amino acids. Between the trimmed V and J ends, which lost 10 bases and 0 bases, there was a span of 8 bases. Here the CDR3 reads CATGPSTDTQYF. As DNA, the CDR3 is TGTGCCACCGGACCTAGCACAGATACGCAGTATTTT.

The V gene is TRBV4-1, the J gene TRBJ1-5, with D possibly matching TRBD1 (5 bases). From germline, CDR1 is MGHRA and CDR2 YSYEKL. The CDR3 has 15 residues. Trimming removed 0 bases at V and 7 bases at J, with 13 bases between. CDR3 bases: TGCGCCAGCAGCCAAGATGTCTCGGGGGGACAGCCCCAGCATTTT. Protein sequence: CASSQDVSGGQPQHF.

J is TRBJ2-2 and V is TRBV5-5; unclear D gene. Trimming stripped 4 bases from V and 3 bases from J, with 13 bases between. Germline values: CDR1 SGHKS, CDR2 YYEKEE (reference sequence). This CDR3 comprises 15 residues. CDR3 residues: CASSRGPWDTGELFF. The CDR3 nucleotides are TGTGCCAGCAGCAGAGGCCCGTGGGACACCGGGGAGCTGTTTTTT.